Sequencing of this TCR beta chain was carried out in a study of shared clonotypes between healthy human individuals. Study conclusions and caveats: Only blood was sampled, and tissue TCR repertoires likely differ from blood ones. In general, naive subsets displayed greater estimated richness than memory subsets did.

Worth noting for this clone: Its antigen is not identified.

Germline loops: CDR1 SNHLY, CDR2 FYNNEI. The CDR3 consists of 14 residues. The ends were cut back, 4 bases at V and 5 bases at J, with 13 bases in the middle. Memory CD4+ cells were the fraction left after CD45RA+ naive selection. Assay execution proceeded at the deep level. TCRdb's copy holds only in-frame clones and misses some; the assay was immunoSEQ multiplex PCR. This sample has roughly 2 million clones; more than 90% occur once, and the top ten carry roughly 0.13%. Sequenced sample: naive CD4+ T cells sorted from blood. The subset was: CD45RA+ positively selected. The V and J genes are TRBV2 and TRBJ2-3; D might be TRBD2 (6 bases). The source of this sequence is a man aged 18 to 29 in good health. The CDR3 DNA reads as TGTGCCAGCAGTGTGAACGGGGGAGTAGATACGCAGTATTTT. It is translated as CASSVNGGVDTQYF.